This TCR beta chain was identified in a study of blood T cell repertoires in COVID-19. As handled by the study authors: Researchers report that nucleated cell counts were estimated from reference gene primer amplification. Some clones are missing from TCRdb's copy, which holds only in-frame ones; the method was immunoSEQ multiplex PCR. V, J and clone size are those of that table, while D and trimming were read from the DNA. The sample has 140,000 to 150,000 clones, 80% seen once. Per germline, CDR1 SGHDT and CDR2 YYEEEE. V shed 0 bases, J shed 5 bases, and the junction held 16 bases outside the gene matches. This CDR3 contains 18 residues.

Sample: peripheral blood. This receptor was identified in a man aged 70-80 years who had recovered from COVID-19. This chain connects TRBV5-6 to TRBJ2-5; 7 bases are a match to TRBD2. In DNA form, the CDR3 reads TGTGCCAGCAGCTTGGGGTTTGGGCGGGGGTCAACTCTGGAGACCCAGTACTTC. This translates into CASSLGFGRGSTLETQYF.